Listed here are 29 T cell receptor beta chains from one sample, sequenced in a study of T-cell memory formation after mild COVID-19. MiXCR, applied by TCRdb to the 5' RACE reads, yields one record per CDR3 protein. The table has about 430,000 distinct CDR3 sequences, more than 15% seen once; the top ten hold 20% to 25%. Source material: PBMCs or a T cell subset sorted from them (not recorded which). These receptors originate from a man between 18 and 35 years old who had mild COVID-19 (a few samples of this study predate the infection). Cell type and time point are not known.

The chain recombines TRBV20-1 with TRBJ1-2, with D possibly being TRBD1 (5 bases). This CDR3 region has 12 residues. Trimming took off 7 bases at V and 2 bases at J, with 11 bases between the two ends. Germline V gene sequence: CDR1 DFQATT, CDR2 SNEGSKA (reference sequence). The CDR3 is CSGQGDNYGYTF. In DNA, the CDR3 is TGCAGTGGGCAGGGAGACAACTATGGCTACACCTTC.

This clonotype was picked up a small number of times. The rearrangement uses TRBV7-2 and TRBJ1-6; no clear D. In germline, CDR1 is SGHTA, CDR2 FQGNSA. CDR3 length: 15 amino acids. Between the trimmed V and J ends, which lost 4 bases and 4 bases, there was a span of 11 bases. DNA of the CDR3: TGTGCCAGCAGCTCTGGACTGATTTATAATTCACCCCTCCACTTT. Translation: CASSSGLIYNSPLHF.

The chain has TRBV28 and TRBJ1-2, with 8 bases that match TRBD1. This CDR3 has 14 amino acids. The germline V gene has CDR1 MDHEN and CDR2 SYDVKM. The J segment lost 4 bases and the V segment lost 5 bases, leaving 6 bases of the junction unmatched. CDR3 DNA: TGTGCCAGCAGTCTTCCGGGACAGGCCTATGGCTACACCTTC. It translates to CASSLPGQAYGYTF.

V and J are TRBV12-3 or TRBV12-4 and TRBJ2-3, with 10 bases identical to TRBD2. This CDR3 has 15 amino acids. The trim removed 5 bases at V and 0 bases at J, leaving 2 bases unmatched. DNA of the CDR3: TGTGCCAGCAGTCTGACTAGCGGGAGCACAGATACGCAGTATTTT. This codes for CASSLTSGSTDTQYF.

The chain couples TRBV29-1 to TRBJ2-1, with D possibly matching TRBD2 (5 bases). Germline-derived CDR1 and CDR2 are SQVTM and ANQGSEA. V was shortened by 7 bases and J by 9 bases, with 10 bases between the two germline ends. The CDR3 covers 10 residues. The CDR3 bases are TGCAGCGGCGGTCGGGGTGAGCAGTTCTTC. Translation gives CSGGRGEQFF.

The chain couples TRBV24-1 to TRBJ2-1, with D possibly TRBD1 on 6 matching bases. Germline-derived CDR1 and CDR2 are KGHDR and SFDVKD. V lost 2 bases and J lost 6, with 22 bases in between. This CDR3 comprises 18 residues. The CDR3 loop reads CATSDSTAHRAWGNEQFF. CDR3 bases: TGTGCCACCAGTGATTCGACCGCGCACAGGGCTTGGGGCAATGAGCAGTTCTTC.

The chain carries TRBV6-2 or TRBV6-3 and TRBJ1-2; D unclear. The CDR3 loop spans 13 amino acids. V shed 2 bases and J shed 2 bases, with 6 bases lying between them. Germline V gene data show CDR1 as MNHEY and CDR2 as SVGEGT. The CDR3 protein is CASSYARNYGYTF. DNA for the CDR3: TGTGCCAGCAGTTACGCCAGAAACTATGGCTACACCTTC.

The gene calls are TRBV4-2 and TRBJ1-5; TRBD1 matches at 7 bases. V was pared by 4 bases and J by 7 bases, with 10 bases of the junction left unmatched. The germline V gene has CDR1 LGHNA and CDR2 YNFKEQ. The CDR3 has 15 amino acids. DNA for the CDR3: TGTGCCAGCAGCCCCCTCAGGGGGGGGAGGCAGCCCCAGCATTTT. Its translation: CASSPLRGGRQPQHF.

The V call is TRBV4-3, the J call TRBJ1-3, with D maybe TRBD1 (5 bases). The CDR3 sequence is 15 residues long. CDR1 LGHNA and CDR2 YSLEER come from the germline V gene. The V end was cut by 6 bases, the J end by 2 bases, with 14 bases between. The chain's CDR3 is CASRQDANPGNTIYF. CDR3 sequence (DNA): TGCGCCAGCAGACAGGACGCGAATCCTGGAAACACCATATATTTT.

V and J are TRBV10-1 and TRBJ2-2, with TRBD2 as a possible D gene (5 bases). Trimming removed 8 bases at V and 7 bases at J, with 14 bases between. The CDR3 runs 13 residues. Germline V gene data show CDR1 as WNHNN and CDR2 as SYGVQD (reference sequence). The CDR3 coding sequence is TGCGCCAGCGGAGCAAGAGGGAGCGGGGAGCTGTTTTTT. Translation: CASGARGSGELFF.

In its sample, this clonotype was seen a few times. The genes are TRBV5-5 and TRBJ2-1; TRBD1 might be the D (5 bases). Germline-derived CDR1 and CDR2 are SGHKS and YYEKEE (reference sequence). The germline V and J ends were trimmed by 2 bases and 6 bases, with 9 bases remaining between them. This CDR3 comprises 13 residues. The CDR3 DNA sequence: TGTGCCAGCAGCTTTGGGGCGGCCAATGAGCAGTTCTTC. Its translation is CASSFGAANEQFF.

This clonotype was counted many times. The V call is TRBV5-1, the J call TRBJ2-5, with unresolved D. Trimming removed 7 bases at V and 0 bases at J, with 4 bases between. This CDR3 is 11 amino acids long. Germline CDR1 and CDR2: SGHRS and YFSETQ. CDR3 coding DNA: TGCGCCAGCGGAGACCAAGAGACCCAGTACTTC. Residues: CASGDQETQYF.

The chain is built from TRBV19 and TRBJ2-3, with D perhaps matching TRBD1 (6 bases). Germline CDR1 is LNHDA and CDR2 is SQIVND (reference sequence). The CDR3 has 15 amino acids. V was pared by 5 bases and J by 5 bases, with 17 bases between. The CDR3 spells CASSLTLGRGDTQYF. CDR3 DNA: TGTGCCAGTAGTCTTACCCTGGGCAGGGGAGATACGCAGTATTTT. The full variable domain, rest sourced from reference TRBV19 and TRBJ2-3, is DGGITQSPKYLFRKEGQNVTLSCEQNLNHDAMYWYRQDPGQGLRLIYYSQIVNDFQKGDIAEGYSVSREKKESFPLTVTSAQKNPTAFYLCASSLTLGRGDTQYFGPGTRLTVL.

There are a few counts of this clonotype. The V gene is TRBV7-2, the J gene TRBJ2-7; D may be TRBD1 or TRBD2 (6 bases each). The germline V and J ends were trimmed by 4 bases and 6 bases, with 16 bases remaining between them. This CDR3 spans 14 amino acids. Per the germline V gene, CDR1 is SGHTA and CDR2 is FQGNSA. CDR3 amino acids: CASSSYREEVEQYF. As DNA, the CDR3 is TGTGCCAGCAGCTCCTACAGGGAGGAGGTCGAGCAGTACTTC.

This clonotype has more than one count but fewer than ten. The V call is TRBV4-3, the J call TRBJ2-7; a possible D gene is TRBD1 (8 bases). V dropped 0 bases and J dropped 5 bases, with 20 bases sitting between them. The length of the CDR3 is 17 residues. Looked up from germline, CDR1 is LGHNA and CDR2 is YSLEER. CDR3 coding DNA: TGCGCCAGCAGCCAAGACCACTCGGGGGGACAGGCGAACGAGCAGTACTTC. This gives the protein CASSQDHSGGQANEQYF.

The V gene is TRBV20-1, the J gene TRBJ2-5; D is possibly TRBD2 (6 bases). V was clipped by 6 bases and J by 5 bases, with 16 bases between them. Germline loops: CDR1 DFQATT, CDR2 SNEGSKA (reference sequence). This CDR3 is 13 amino acids long. CDR3 protein: CSASSGGRETQYF. For the CDR3, the DNA is TGCAGTGCATCAAGTGGAGGGCGGGAGACCCAGTACTTC.

The V and J genes are TRBV7-6 and TRBJ1-5, with D perhaps matching TRBD1 (5 bases). The CDR3 is 16 residues long. The V end lost 5 bases, the J end lost 4 bases, and 18 bases lay between the germline ends. Per germline, CDR1 SGHVS and CDR2 FNYEAQ. DNA of the CDR3: TGTGCCAGCAGCCCTGGGTCAGGGCCACTTAATCAGCCCCAGCATTTT. Its translation: CASSPGSGPLNQPQHF.

The gene calls are TRBV4-1 and TRBJ1-5, with TRBD1 as a possible D gene (6 bases). Trimming cost V 1 base and J 1 base, with 11 bases left between them. The length of the CDR3 is 16 residues. CDR1 is MGHRA, CDR2 YSYEKL, per germline. CDR3 DNA sequence: TGCGCCAGCAGCCAAGGGGGGGCGCGGAGCAATCAGCCCCAGCATTTT. Amino acids: CASSQGGARSNQPQHF.

This clonotype was recorded many times. The genes are TRBV20-1 and TRBJ2-1, with D possibly being TRBD1 or TRBD2 (6 bases each). The CDR3 runs to 14 residues. Trimming stripped 6 bases from V and 5 bases from J, with 17 bases between. CDR1 and CDR2 from the germline V gene are DFQATT and SNEGSKA (reference sequence). CDR3 bases: TGCAGTGCCCCCCGCGGAGGGGGGAACAATGAGCAGTTCTTC. This codes for CSAPRGGGNNEQFF.

The genes are TRBV20-1 and TRBJ2-7, with 9 positions matching TRBD2. Germline lookup yields CDR1 DFQATT and CDR2 SNEGSKA (reference sequence). After removal of 1 base from V and 0 bases from J, the junction contained 10 bases not matched to a gene. The CDR3 totals 17 residues. CDR3 residues: CSARVLAGAFNSYEQYF. The CDR3 coding sequence is TGCAGTGCTAGAGTATTAGCGGGGGCCTTCAACTCCTACGAGCAGTACTTC.

This clonotype occurred many times. The chain links TRBV5-1 to TRBJ1-4; D ambiguous. Germline CDR1 SGHRS, CDR2 YFSETQ. V was shortened by 4 bases and J by 5 bases, with 12 bases between the two germline ends. The CDR3 contains 14 residues. The CDR3 here is CASSDGRVNEKLFF. The CDR3 DNA sequence: TGCGCCAGCAGCGACGGGAGAGTCAATGAAAAACTGTTTTTT.

The chain joins TRBV3-1 to TRBJ1-5; D is unresolved. The V gene's germline CDR1 is LGHDT and CDR2 YNNKEL (reference sequence). V shed 1 base and J shed 7 bases, with 14 bases lying between them. The CDR3 has 15 amino acids. DNA of the CDR3: TGTGCCAGCAGCCAAGGAGGCGGGATCGTGCAGCCCCAGCATTTT. Protein sequence: CASSQGGGIVQPQHF.

The chain carries TRBV2 and TRBJ2-7; tentative D call: TRBD1 (6 bases). Trimming shortened V by 6 bases and J by 10 bases, and 13 bases separated the two germline ends. CDR1 SNHLY and CDR2 FYNNEI come from the germline V gene. This CDR3 region has 11 residues. CDR3 residues: CASSAGQPQYV. The CDR3 nucleotides read TGTGCCAGCAGCGCCGGACAGCCCCAGTACGTC.

The genes are TRBV7-2 and TRBJ2-7, with a tentative D call TRBD2 (5 bases). The CDR3 has 15 amino acids. CDR1 and CDR2 from the germline V gene are SGHTA and FQGNSA. Trimming removed 5 bases from V and 4 bases from J, with 18 bases in between. CDR3 nucleotide sequence: TGTGCCAGCAGCAGCAGCGGCGGGCTTAGTTACGAGCAGTACTTC. This sequence encodes CASSSSGGLSYEQYF.

The rearrangement links TRBV4-1 to TRBJ1-2, with TRBD1 matching 8 bases. V gave up 2 bases and J gave up 5 bases; unmatched junction bases: 10. The CDR3 spans 16 residues. The germline V gene has CDR1 MGHRA and CDR2 YSYEKL. The DNA for the CDR3 is TGCGCCAGCAGCCAACTATTTACAGGGGGGAGGTATGGCTACACCTTC. Residues: CASSQLFTGGRYGYTF.

This clonotype has more than one count but fewer than ten. The V and J genes are TRBV11-2 and TRBJ1-1; weak D call: TRBD1 (5 bases). V dropped 2 bases and J dropped 5 bases, with 12 bases sitting between them. The CDR3 totals 14 residues. CDR1 and CDR2 (germline): SGHAT, FQNNGV. DNA of the CDR3: TGTGCCAGCAGCTTATTTGGGGCGTATACTGAAGCTTTCTTT. Residues: CASSLFGAYTEAFF.

This clonotype was seen only a few times. This sequence joins TRBV12-3 or TRBV12-4 and TRBJ2-7, with D possibly being TRBD1 (5 bases). CDR3 length equals 14 residues. V lost 1 base and J 4 bases, leaving 11 bases between the germline ends. The CDR3 loop reads CASSLGDSLYEQYF. The DNA for the CDR3 is TGTGCCAGCAGTTTAGGAGACAGCCTTTACGAGCAGTACTTC.

V and J are TRBV7-9 and TRBJ1-5; no clear D. The germline V gene has CDR1 SEHNR and CDR2 FQNEAQ (reference sequence). This CDR3 comprises 13 residues. V was clipped by 5 bases and J by 3 bases, with 8 bases between them. The chain's CDR3 is CASSQSYNQPQHF. Here the CDR3 DNA reads TGTGCCAGCAGCCAGAGCTACAATCAGCCCCAGCATTTT.

Only a few counts were recorded for this clonotype. The chain employs TRBV9 and TRBJ1-2; D gene uncertain. The ends were cut back, 0 bases at V and 5 bases at J, with 14 bases in the middle. Germline V lookup: CDR1 SGDLS, CDR2 YYNGEE. The length of the CDR3 is 15 residues. CDR3 sequence (DNA): TGTGCCAGCAGCGTAGAGGGCAGCCCCCTTTATGGCTACACCTTC. Encoded protein: CASSVEGSPLYGYTF.